One T cell receptor beta chain is described in this entry. No antigen is known for it. The assay was immunoSEQ multiplex PCR, and TCRdb's table has in-frame clones only and misses some. This table holds about 110,000 clones, about 93% found once. This entry comes from a study of T cell responses to AZD1222 COVID-19 vaccine. Study overall: Pooled together were second doses at about 4 or about 12 weeks. Study-wide points: Vaccine-associated CD4 TCRs spanned spike, dominant at 160-218 and 743-854. Only six or seven AZD1222 recipients tested seropositive at baseline. Clonal diversity was possibly underestimated, and white British individuals and females predominated among donors.

The CDR3 consists of 13 residues. J was trimmed by 6 bases and V by 8 bases; bases with no gene match: 7. Germline V gene data show CDR1 as SQVTM and CDR2 as ANQGSEA. This receptor was obtained from an adult in good health. The material sequenced was peripheral blood, taken on day 0 of AZD1222 vaccination. The chain links TRBV29-1 to TRBJ1-6; 7 nucleotides match TRBD1. CDR3 DNA sequence: TGCAGCATCCGACAGGGAGGTAATTCACCCCTCCACTTT. This gives the protein CSIRQGGNSPLHF.